One and the same sample provided the 16 T cell receptor beta chains below, sequenced in a study of blood T cell repertoires in COVID-19. Profiling relied on immunoSEQ multiplex PCR, and the TCRdb table lists in-frame clones only, not all of them. Here the sample spans some 80,000 clones, roughly 84% being singletons. The sequenced sample consisted of peripheral blood. The origin of the receptors is a man in his sixties with COVID-19, enrolled during active disease.

This clone was seen only once. V gene TRBV14 combines with J gene TRBJ1-1; 8 positions agree with TRBD1. V was pared by 0 bases and J by 1 base, with 7 bases of the junction left unmatched. The germline V gene encodes CDR1 SGHDN and CDR2 FVKESK. The CDR3 spans 17 residues. The CDR3 nucleotides are TGTGCCAGCAGCCAAGATAGACAGGGGTGGAAGAACACTGAAGCTTTCTTT. It encodes CASSQDRQGWKNTEAFF.

The V gene is TRBV28, the J gene TRBJ1-3, with D unresolved. The V gene lost 6 bases and the J gene lost 2 bases, with 14 bases spanning the gap. The length of the CDR3 is 15 residues. Germline V gene lookup returns CDR1 MDHEN and CDR2 SYDVKM. CDR3 in DNA: TGTGCCAGCAGCCTACCTCAACGAACTGGAAACACCATATATTTT. Residues: CASSLPQRTGNTIYF.

This chain links TRBV20-1 with TRBJ1-2; D uncertain. The germline V gene encodes CDR1 DFQATT and CDR2 SNEGSKA (reference sequence). The CDR3 is 14 residues long. V was clipped by 3 bases and J by 4 bases, with 15 bases between them. The CDR3 nucleotides read TGCAGTGCTAGTTTAGATACAGCGGCCTATGGCTACACCTTC. Its translation is CSASLDTAAYGYTF.

The count of this clone is one. The chain is built from TRBV2 and TRBJ1-4; D remains unclear. The CDR3 has 15 residues. V was trimmed by 7 bases and J by 2 bases, leaving 14 bases between them. Germline V gives CDR1 SNHLY, CDR2 FYNNEI. The CDR3 coding sequence is TGTGCCAGCACGTACACTCTTAGCACTAATGAAAAACTGTTTTTT. The encoded protein is CASTYTLSTNEKLFF.

This clone was counted between two and nine times. CDR3 residues: CSVEDFGPGTEAFF. The CDR3 DNA reads TGCAGCGTTGAGGACTTTGGACCTGGCACTGAAGCTTTCTTT. V and J are TRBV29-1 and TRBJ1-1; D gene ambiguous. V was trimmed by 3 bases and J by 4 bases, leaving 15 bases between them. CDR3 length: 14 residues. Germline assignment: CDR1 SQVTM and CDR2 ANQGSEA.

The V and J genes are TRBV28 and TRBJ2-1, with 9 bases lining up with TRBD2. V was clipped by 7 bases and J by 3 bases; unmatched bases: 7. The CDR3 has 15 residues. Per germline, CDR1 MDHEN and CDR2 SYDVKM. The CDR3 bases are TGTGCCAGCACCCCTCCGACTAGCGGCTACAATGAGCAGTTCTTC. Its translation is CASTPPTSGYNEQFF.

The rearrangement links TRBV3-1 (or the pseudogene TRBV3-2) to TRBJ1-5; a possible D gene is TRBD1 (5 bases). This CDR3 has 15 residues. Germline V lookup: CDR1 LGHDT, CDR2 YNNKEL (reference sequence). Trimming removed 0 bases from V and 11 bases from J, with 17 bases in between. The CDR3 DNA is TGTGCCAGCAGCCAAGATTCTAGGGGTGAGAGTGCCCAGCATTTT. This sequence encodes CASSQDSRGESAQHF.

CDR3 nucleotide sequence: TGTGCCACCACGAGAGGCGGGGGCTACACCTTC. This gives the protein CATTRGGGYTF. V and J are TRBV24-1 and TRBJ1-2; D gene unclear. Trimming removed 8 bases from V and 8 bases from J, with 11 bases in between. CDR1 is KGHDR and CDR2 is SFDVKD in the germline V gene. This CDR3 is built from 11 residues.

V gene TRBV14 combines with J gene TRBJ2-1, with TRBD1 matching 10 bases. The germline V gene encodes CDR1 SGHDN and CDR2 FVKESK. V was clipped by 1 base and J by 9 bases; unmatched bases: 6. This CDR3 comprises 15 residues. CDR3 region: CASSQGVWTGGEQFF. The CDR3 region has the DNA TGTGCCAGCAGCCAAGGGGTCTGGACAGGGGGTGAGCAGTTCTTC. The full variable domain, with the rest looked up from reference TRBV14 and TRBJ2-1, is EAGVTQFPSHSVIEKGQTVTLRCDPISGHDNLYWYRRVMGKEIKFLLHFVKESKQDESGMPNNRFLAERTGGTYSTLKVQPAELEDSGVYFCASSQGVWTGGEQFFGPGTRLTVL.

The chain employs TRBV5-1 and TRBJ2-7, with D unresolved. This CDR3 spans 15 amino acids. Between the trimmed V and J ends, which lost 3 bases and 7 bases, there was a span of 20 bases. Germline CDR1 reads SGHRS; CDR2 reads YFSETQ. This CDR3 is CASSSLSLRTLEQYF. The CDR3 region has the DNA TGCGCCAGCAGCTCCCTTTCACTAAGAACCTTGGAGCAGTACTTC.

The CDR3 region has the DNA TGTGCCTGGAATCCTCCGGGCTCCTACAATGAGCAGTTCTTC. Translated: CAWNPPGSYNEQFF. This chain joins TRBV30 and TRBJ2-1; the D is unclear. Per the germline V gene, CDR1 is GTSNPN and CDR2 is SVGIG (reference sequence). The CDR3 loop spans 14 amino acids. V dropped 4 bases and J dropped 0 bases, with 10 bases sitting between them.

The sample holds one count of this clone. The genes are TRBV7-3 and TRBJ1-1; 7 nucleotides line up with TRBD1. This CDR3 is 14 amino acids long. J gave up 5 bases and V 5 bases, and 8 bases lay outside the gene matches. Germline V lookup: CDR1 SGHTA, CDR2 FQGTGA. CDR3 bases: TGTGCCAGCAGCAACTCCCAGGGGGGTACTGAAGCTTTCTTT. Translating it yields CASSNSQGGTEAFF.

The rearrangement uses TRBV10-1 and TRBJ2-1; 8 bases align to TRBD2. The CDR3 contains 16 residues. V lost 4 bases and J lost 4; bases outside the gene matches: 9. In germline, CDR1 is WNHNN, CDR2 SYGVQD (reference sequence). The CDR3 DNA sequence: TGCGCCAGCAGTGGTCCCAGCGGGACTAGTTACAATGAGCAGTTCTTC. Protein: CASSGPSGTSYNEQFF.

V and J are TRBV3-1 (or the pseudogene TRBV3-2) and TRBJ1-1; a weak D match, TRBD1 (5 bases). Germline values: CDR1 LGHDT, CDR2 YNNKEL (reference sequence). The V end lost 4 bases, the J end lost 6 bases, and 15 bases lay between the germline ends. The CDR3 has 14 amino acids. CDR3 residues: CASSPVGGISEAFF. For the CDR3, the DNA is TGTGCCAGCAGCCCAGTTGGGGGGATTTCTGAAGCTTTCTTT.

The V gene is TRBV2, the J gene TRBJ1-2; TRBD1 matches at 7 bases. Germline V lookup: CDR1 SNHLY, CDR2 FYNNEI. The CDR3 length is 13 residues. The J segment lost 7 bases and the V segment lost 4 bases, leaving 6 bases of the junction unmatched. CDR3 sequence (DNA): TGTGCCAGCAGTGGACAGGGCGAGGGTGGCTACACCTTC. This translates into CASSGQGEGGYTF.

The J gene is TRBJ2-7, the V gene TRBV4-1; 9 bases are shared with TRBD1. Germline loops: CDR1 MGHRA, CDR2 YSYEKL. The V segment lost 4 bases and the J segment 5 bases; nucleotides outside the gene matches: 9. The CDR3 has 15 amino acids. CDR3 in DNA: TGCGCCAGCAGCCTCCGGGACAGGGTGTTTGACGAGCAGTACTTC. This encodes CASSLRDRVFDEQYF.